This T cell receptor (beta chain) was identified in a study of T cells after yellow fever vaccination. In its sample, this clonotype was seen many times. The V end lost 4 bases, the J end lost 8 bases, and 24 bases lay between the germline ends. Per germline, CDR1 SGHNT and CDR2 YYREEE (reference sequence). The CDR3 is made up of 17 amino acids. TCRdb passed the 5' RACE reads through MiXCR, listing each CDR3 protein once. The sample has about 300,000 distinct CDR3 sequences; 3% to 4.5% are singletons. Sequenced here: PBMCs, sampled 5 days after the yellow fever booster vaccination. This TCR came from a man between 18 and 35 years old who received the YFV17D yellow fever vaccine. The chain joins TRBV5-4 to TRBJ2-2, with D perhaps TRBD2 (6 bases). CDR3: CASSPRDPRGAVGELFF. The CDR3 region has the DNA TGTGCCAGCAGCCCGCGGGACCCGAGGGGCGCGGTGGGGGAGCTGTTTTTT.